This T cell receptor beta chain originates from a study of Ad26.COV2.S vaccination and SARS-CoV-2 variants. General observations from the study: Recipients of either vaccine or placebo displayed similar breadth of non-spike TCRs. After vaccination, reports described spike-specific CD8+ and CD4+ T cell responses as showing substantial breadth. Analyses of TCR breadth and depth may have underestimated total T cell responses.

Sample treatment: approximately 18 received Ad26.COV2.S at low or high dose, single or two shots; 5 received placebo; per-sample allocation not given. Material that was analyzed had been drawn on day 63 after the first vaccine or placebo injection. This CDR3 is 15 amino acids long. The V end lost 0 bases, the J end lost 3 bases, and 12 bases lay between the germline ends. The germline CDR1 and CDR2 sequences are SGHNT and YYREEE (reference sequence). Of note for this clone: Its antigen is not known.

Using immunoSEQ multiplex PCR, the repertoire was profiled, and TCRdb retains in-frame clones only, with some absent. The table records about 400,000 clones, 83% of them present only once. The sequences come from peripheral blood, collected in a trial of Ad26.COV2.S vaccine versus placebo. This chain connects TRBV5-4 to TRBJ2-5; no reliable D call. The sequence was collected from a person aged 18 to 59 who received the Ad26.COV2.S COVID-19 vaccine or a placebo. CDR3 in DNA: TGTGCCAGCAGCTTGGTGGGCACGGCGAAAGAGACCCAGTACTTC. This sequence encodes CASSLVGTAKETQYF.